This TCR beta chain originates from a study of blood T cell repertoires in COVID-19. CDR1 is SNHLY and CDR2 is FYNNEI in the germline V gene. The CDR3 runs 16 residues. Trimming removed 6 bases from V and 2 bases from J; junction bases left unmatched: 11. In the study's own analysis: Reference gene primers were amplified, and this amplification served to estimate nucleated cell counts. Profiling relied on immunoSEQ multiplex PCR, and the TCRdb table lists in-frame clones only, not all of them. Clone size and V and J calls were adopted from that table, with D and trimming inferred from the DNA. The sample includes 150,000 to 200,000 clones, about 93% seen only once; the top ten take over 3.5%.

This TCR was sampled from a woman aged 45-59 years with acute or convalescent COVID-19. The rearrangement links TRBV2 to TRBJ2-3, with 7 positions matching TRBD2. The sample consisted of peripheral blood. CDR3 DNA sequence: TGTGCCAGCAGAGTTGGAACAGCGGGACCCACAGATACGCAGTATTTT. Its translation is CASRVGTAGPTDTQYF.